The sequence of this TCR beta chain was determined in a study of blood T cell repertoires in COVID-19. Study context: Researchers got acute and convalescent COVID-19 samples from the United States, Italy and Spain.

In the source study's methods: Estimation of nucleated cell counts relied on the amplification of reference gene primers. The assay was immunoSEQ multiplex PCR, and TCRdb's table has in-frame clones only and misses some. The V and J calls and the clone size are those of that table, but D and trimming were determined from the DNA. This repertoire shows 150,000 to 180,000 clones, roughly 84% found once; its top ten account for roughly 8.3%. Germline CDR1 SGHTA, CDR2 FQGNSA. This CDR3 spans 16 amino acids. The V and J ends lost 5 bases and 4 bases, in that order; junction bases with no gene match: 9. The TCR was taken from a woman in her sixties or seventies with COVID-19, enrolled during active disease. The V and J genes are TRBV7-2 and TRBJ2-4; 9 nucleotides match TRBD2. The material sequenced was peripheral blood. The CDR3 is CASSLRVAGVKNIQYF. DNA for the CDR3: TGTGCCAGCAGCCTCCGGGTAGCGGGGGTTAAAAACATTCAGTACTTC.